This entry lists 24 T cell receptor beta chains sequenced from one sample in a study of tumor-infiltrating lymphocytes in primary liver carcinoma. The blood RNA (from unsorted whole blood) was obtained, and germline DNA was also extracted. The investigators made TCR beta cDNA from 500 ng total RNA, using a constant-region primer. For TCR beta, libraries were produced by three nested multiplex PCR rounds using slightly modified ARM-PCR. TRBV1-TRBV30 forward primers paired with a C-beta reverse primer drove the first two PCR rounds, around 9 cycles each. One entry per CDR3 protein, called by TCRdb with MiXCR from the multiplex PCR reads. The sample holds approximately 310,000 distinct CDR3 sequences; about 60% are singletons and the top ten take 9% to 10%. The sample comprised peripheral blood. These receptors all come from a man in his forties with primary liver carcinoma and hepatitis B virus infection.

This chain uses TRBV29-1 with TRBJ2-7; 8 bases agree with TRBD2. Germline V CDR1 and CDR2: SQVTM, ANQGSEA. There are 14 residues in the CDR3. Unmatched junction bases numbered 8, after V lost 5 bases and J lost 2 bases. The CDR3 DNA reads as TGCAGCGTTTTAGGGCTAGCGGGTCCCTACGAGCAGTACTTC. Translation gives CSVLGLAGPYEQYF.

The rearrangement uses TRBV28 and TRBJ2-1; 8 nucleotides match TRBD2. V was pared by 11 bases and J by 8 bases, with 14 bases of the junction left unmatched. CDR3 length: 14 amino acids. Germline lookup yields CDR1 MDHEN and CDR2 SYDVKM. CDR3 DNA sequence: TGTGCCGCACGTAGCGGGAAGAAGGGCGATGAGCAGTTCTTC. As protein: CAARSGKKGDEQFF.

On this clonotype itself: This likely comes from a read error, as the CDR3 has no conserved phenylalanine or tryptophan at its end. This chain connects TRBV6-1 to TRBJ2-3; D not certain. Germline values: CDR1 MNHNS, CDR2 SASEGT. CDR3 length: 12 residues. The CDR3 sequence is CASSGRTDTQYY. CDR3 nucleotide sequence: TGTGCTAGCAGTGGCAGGACAGATACGCAGTATTAT.

This clonotype has just one count. The junction differs from germline at one of its ends, possibly a read error. The chain carries TRBV30 and TRBJ2-1; 10 nucleotides agree with TRBD2. The germline CDR1 and CDR2 sequences are GTSNPN and SVGIG (reference sequence). The CDR3 is 13 amino acids. CDR3 coding DNA: TGTGCCTGGACCAAACTAGCGGGAAATGAGCAGCTCTTC. It is translated as CAWTKLAGNEQLF.

To note about this clonotype: A much more abundant neighbour one base away suggests this may be a read error. The gene calls are TRBV5-5 and TRBJ2-1, with D maybe TRBD2 (6 bases). This CDR3 spans 14 amino acids. Looked up from germline, CDR1 is SGHKS and CDR2 is YYEKEE (reference sequence). V was shortened by 4 bases and J by 6 bases, with 14 bases between the two germline ends. DNA for the CDR3: TGTGCCAGCAGCCGGGAGACGTGGAGCAATGAGCAGTTCTTC. Translated: CASSRETWSNEQFF.

The V gene is TRBV29-1, the J gene TRBJ2-7; D is possibly TRBD1 or TRBD2 (5 bases each). The CDR3 consists of 14 residues. Germline V lookup: CDR1 SQVTM, CDR2 ANQGSEA. The V end was cut by 6 bases, the J end by 0 bases, with 15 bases between. The CDR3 reads CSVRMGRNSYEQYF. The DNA for the CDR3 is TGCAGCGTGCGTATGGGACGGAACTCCTACGAGCAGTACTTC.

A remark on this clonotype: One end of the junction fails to match germline, which may point to a read error. The chain's CDR3 is CASSQDPARRSSGANILTF. Here the CDR3 DNA reads TGCGCCAGCAGCCAAGATCCGGCGCGGAGGAGCTCTGGGGCCAACATCCTGACTTTC. The V call is TRBV4-3, the J call TRBJ2-6; D may be TRBD1 or TRBD2 (5 bases each). Germline CDR1 LGHNA, CDR2 YSLEER. The CDR3 spans 19 residues.

The genes are TRBV5-1 and TRBJ1-6; no reliable D call. Germline V CDR1 and CDR2: SGHRS, YFSETQ. The CDR3 sequence is 15 residues long. V dropped 5 bases and J dropped 10 bases, with 19 bases sitting between them. The CDR3 region is CASSDGRADRSPLHF. As DNA, the CDR3 is TGCGCCAGCAGTGACGGGAGGGCAGATAGATCACCCCTCCACTTT. The variable domain in full, completed from reference TRBV5-1 and TRBJ1-6, reads KAGVTQTPRYLIKTRGQQVTLSCSPISGHRSVSWYQQTPGQGLQFLFEYFSETQRNKGNFPGRFSGRQFSNSRSEMNVSTLELGDSALYLCASSDGRADRSPLHFGNGTRLTVT.

This clonotype was recorded many times. The chain joins TRBV4-1 to TRBJ1-1; D might be TRBD1 (6 bases). V was clipped by 5 bases and J by 10 bases, with 17 bases between them. The CDR3 length is 13 residues. Germline V gives CDR1 MGHRA, CDR2 YSYEKL. The CDR3 sequence: CASSVRQDTRAFF. As DNA, the CDR3 is TGCGCCAGCAGCGTCCGACAGGACACCCGAGCTTTCTTT.

This clonotype was seen ten or more times. The chain carries TRBV5-4 and TRBJ2-5; 10 positions agree with TRBD1. Germline values: CDR1 SGHNT, CDR2 YYREEE (reference sequence). V lost 3 bases to trimming and J lost 4 bases; unmatched junction nucleotides: 3. CDR3 length equals 14 residues. CDR3 amino acids: CASSSRTGGETQYF. In DNA form, the CDR3 reads TGTGCCAGCAGCTCCAGGACAGGGGGAGAGACCCAGTACTTC.

As for this clonotype: Germline is not matched at one junction end, which may reflect a read error. This rearrangement joins TRBV4-2 to TRBJ2-5; D gene unclear. This CDR3 region has 16 residues. Germline loops: CDR1 LGHNA, CDR2 YNFKEQ. The CDR3: CASSQDFNPTSETQYF. The CDR3 DNA is TGCGCCAGCAGCCAGGATTTTAACCCGACCTCGGAGACCCAGTACTTC.

For this clonotype: A read error may explain this, as a much larger clone is one base away. The chain uses TRBV29-1 and TRBJ2-1; 10 nucleotides line up with TRBD2. The CDR3 has 19 residues. Germline V gives CDR1 SQVTM, CDR2 ANQGSEA. This chain's CDR3 is CSVEDPRLAGVIAYNEQLF. The DNA of the CDR3 is TGCAGCGTTGAAGACCCACGGCTAGCGGGAGTAATCGCCTACAATGAGCAGCTCTTC.

This clonotype was picked up many times. CDR3 nucleotides: TGTGCCAGCAGACAGAGATACCCCAGCCTCCAAGAGACCCAGTACTTC. It encodes CASRQRYPSLQETQYF. The V call is TRBV12-3 or TRBV12-4, the J call TRBJ2-5; D gene ambiguous. V was cut by 6 bases and J by 1 base, with 18 bases left in between. The CDR3 sequence is 16 residues long.

This clonotype appeared a few times. V gene TRBV6-6 combines with J gene TRBJ1-5; tentatively, D is TRBD1 (5 bases). CDR3 length: 12 amino acids. The germline gives CDR1 MNHNY, CDR2 SVGAGI (reference sequence). V lost 9 bases to trimming and J lost 7 bases, with 13 bases between them. CDR3 in amino acids: CASQRGEQPQHF. The CDR3 nucleotides are TGTGCCAGTCAAAGGGGAGAGCAGCCCCAGCATTTT.

This clonotype came up once. One end of the junction is discordant with germline, which a read error may explain. The rearrangement links TRBV4-1 to TRBJ1-5; D remains unclear. CDR3 length equals 18 residues. CDR1 is MGHRA, CDR2 YSYEKL, per germline. CDR3 loop: CASSQGNMGFVADQPHHF. For the CDR3, the DNA is TGCGCCAGCAGCCAGGGGAATATGGGGTTCGTAGCGGATCAGCCCCATCATTTT.

Only a few counts were recorded for this clonotype. The rearrangement uses TRBV6-6 and TRBJ2-7, with 11 bases aligning to TRBD2. Germline trimming cut 10 bases from V and 2 bases from J; bases unmatched to any gene: 7. CDR1 MNHNY and CDR2 SVGAGI come from the germline V gene (reference sequence). CDR3 length: 14 amino acids. The CDR3 DNA is TGTGCCATCAATATAGCGGGAGGGCCCTACGAGCAGTACTTC. Protein sequence: CAINIAGGPYEQYF.

This clonotype came up many times. The V call is TRBV6-1, the J call TRBJ2-7; tentatively, D is TRBD2 (6 bases). CDR3 length equals 15 residues. Looked up from germline, CDR1 is MNHNS and CDR2 is SASEGT. V was cut by 7 bases and J by 2 bases, with 18 bases left in between. The CDR3 sequence is CASTEGGYGTYEQYF. Here the CDR3 DNA reads TGTGCCAGCACCGAAGGAGGGTATGGAACCTACGAGCAGTACTTC.

The rearrangement uses TRBV5-1 and TRBJ2-1; 9 bases are a match to TRBD2. This CDR3 has 13 amino acids. Germline V gene sequence: CDR1 SGHRS, CDR2 YFSETQ. The ends lost 4 bases at V and 10 bases at J; junction bases unmatched: 6. The CDR3 spells CASSVLAGHEQFF. CDR3 bases: TGCGCCAGCAGCGTGCTAGCGGGACACGAGCAGTTCTTC.

As regards this clonotype: A much larger clone differs from this one at a single base, so this may be a read error. J is TRBJ1-1 and V is TRBV6-5; D gene uncertain. CDR3 length equals 13 residues. Germline V gene lookup returns CDR1 MNHEY and CDR2 SVGAGI. V lost 6 bases and J 2 bases, leaving 10 bases between the germline ends. In nucleotides, the CDR3 is TGTGCCAGCAGATCCGTTCTTAACACTGAAGCTTTCTTT. It yields the protein CASRSVLNTEAFF.

On this clonotype itself: This may stem from a read error, because a much larger clone lies one nucleotide away. V gene TRBV5-4 combines with J gene TRBJ1-1, with D uncertain. Germline V gene data show CDR1 as SGHNT and CDR2 as YYREEE (reference sequence). V dropped 0 bases and J dropped 0 bases, with 6 bases sitting between them. This CDR3 is 14 amino acids long. As DNA, the CDR3 is TGTGCCAGCAGCTTGGTTGGCGTGAACACTGAAGCTTTCTTT. Residues: CASSLVGVNTEAFF.

Note on this clonotype: A single base separates this from a much larger clone, so it may be a read error. Here the CDR3 omits its conserved ending phenylalanine or tryptophan, so a read error is the likely source. The rearrangement joins TRBV6-6 to TRBJ2-1; TRBD2 matches 14 bases. The CDR3 contains 17 residues. Germline lookup yields CDR1 MNHNY and CDR2 SVGAGI (reference sequence). V was pared by 2 bases and J by 9 bases, with 9 bases of the junction left unmatched. The CDR3 sequence is CASSYPGGLAGVAEQFL. The DNA of the CDR3 is TGTGCCAGCAGTTACCCCGGGGGACTAGCGGGAGTGGCTGAGCAGTTCTTA.

This clonotype has a handful of counts. The gene calls are TRBV12-3 or TRBV12-4 and TRBJ1-6; possible D gene TRBD1, 5 bases. The CDR3 covers 15 residues. The V end lost 1 base, the J end lost 6 bases, and 10 bases lay between the germline ends. CDR3 DNA: TGTGCCAGCAGTTTAGGGGGCCGGGGTAATTCACCCCTCCACTTT. This sequence encodes CASSLGGRGNSPLHF.

This clonotype was recorded only once. The junction departs from the called germline gene at one end, perhaps through a read error. The chain has TRBV12-3 or TRBV12-4 and TRBJ1-1; 10 bases are a match to TRBD1. The CDR3 contains 15 residues. CDR3 region: CASSLTGTGVIEAFF. CDR3 DNA sequence: TGTGCTAGCAGTTTAACCGGGACAGGGGTCATTGAAGCCTTCTTT.

About this clonotype: This may stem from a read error, because a much larger clone lies one nucleotide away. The chain joins TRBV14 to TRBJ1-4; no reliable D call. V lost 2 bases to trimming and J lost 4 bases, with 8 bases between them. Germline CDR1 is SGHDN and CDR2 is FVKESK. The CDR3 contains 14 residues. CDR3 sequence reads: CASSQRPVNEKLFF. The DNA of the CDR3 is TGTGCCAGCAGCCAAAGGCCTGTTAATGAAAAACTGTTTTTT.